The 17 T cell receptor beta chains listed next were all sequenced from one sample in a study of beta chain features in type 1 diabetes. General study points: Type 1 diabetes patients showed a moderate but significant shortening of TCRB CDR3s in all four CD4+ subsets.

These receptors' targets are unknown. Expressed TCRB transcripts were sequenced because the entire RNA isolate underwent reverse transcription. Profiling relied on immunoSEQ multiplex PCR, and the TCRdb table lists in-frame clones only, not all of them. This sample carries a few hundred thousand clones, approximately 10% of them seen once, and the ten largest clones take around 0.017%. Sequenced input: naive CD4+ T cells from blood. These receptors came from a man aged 30-40 years with type 1 diabetes.

This clone was seen more than once but under ten times. The chain couples TRBV15 to TRBJ2-5; D is ambiguous. V lost 0 bases, J lost 7 bases, and 12 bases lay in between. From germline, CDR1 is LNHNV and CDR2 YYDKDF (reference sequence). The CDR3 contains 14 residues. DNA for the CDR3: TGTGCCACCAGCAGAGATACCGGAGTAAGGACCCAGTACTTC. It is translated as CATSRDTGVRTQYF.

This clone was seen more than once but under ten times. The chain joins TRBV5-1 to TRBJ2-1; D perhaps matches TRBD1 (5 bases). The CDR3 runs 15 residues. V gave up 3 bases and J gave up 7 bases, with 17 bases separating them. Germline V gene data show CDR1 as SGHRS and CDR2 as YFSETQ. The CDR3 is CASSSDSYYLNEQFF. The CDR3 DNA reads TGCGCCAGCAGCTCCGACAGTTACTACTTAAATGAGCAGTTCTTC.

The rearrangement uses TRBV20-1 and TRBJ2-7, with 8 bases matching TRBD1. Per germline, CDR1 DFQATT and CDR2 SNEGSKA (reference sequence). The length of the CDR3 is 11 residues. J was trimmed by 3 bases and V by 6 bases; bases with no gene match: 1. The CDR3 reads CSAGTGYEQYF. The CDR3 DNA sequence: TGCAGTGCAGGGACAGGCTACGAGCAGTACTTC.

This clone was counted a few times. V and J are TRBV18 and TRBJ2-7; 9 bases line up with TRBD1. Per germline, CDR1 KGHSH and CDR2 LQKENI. The junction had 12 bases not matched to a gene; V was cut back by 2 bases and J by 7 bases. The CDR3 covers 16 residues. The CDR3 reads CASSPSQGQGYGEQYF. DNA for the CDR3: TGTGCCAGCTCACCATCTCAGGGACAGGGATATGGAGAGCAGTACTTC.

The chain employs TRBV6-5 and TRBJ2-3; D remains unclear. With 2 bases removed from V and 7 bases from J, the gap between germline ends came to 10 bases. CDR1 and CDR2 (germline): MNHEY, SVGAGI. The CDR3 is 13 residues long. In DNA, the CDR3 is TGTGCCAGCAGTTACCCCGGTAGTTATACGCAGTATTTT. Residues: CASSYPGSYTQYF.

CDR3 nucleotide sequence: TGTGCCAGCAGCAAGTTGGGGCGGGGTACTGGGGCCAACGTCCTGACTTTC. Its protein product is CASSKLGRGTGANVLTF. This sequence joins TRBV9 and TRBJ2-6; maybe TRBD2 (6 bases). The germline V gene has CDR1 SGDLS and CDR2 YYNGEE. The ends were cut back, 4 bases at V and 2 bases at J, with 16 bases in the middle. The CDR3 runs 17 residues.

The CDR3 loop reads CASSISLSYEQYF. In nucleotides, the CDR3 is TGTGCCAGTAGTATCTCCTTATCCTACGAGCAGTACTTC. The chain employs TRBV19 and TRBJ2-7; no clear D. The CDR3 loop spans 13 amino acids. V was shortened by 3 bases and J by 1 base, with 7 bases between the two germline ends. CDR1 is LNHDA and CDR2 is SQIVND in the germline V gene (reference sequence). The full variable domain, completed using reference TRBV19 and TRBJ2-7, is DGGITQSPKYLFRKEGQNVTLSCEQNLNHDAMYWYRQDPGQGLRLIYYSQIVNDFQKGDIAEGYSVSREKKESFPLTVTSAQKNPTAFYLCASSISLSYEQYFGPGTRLTVT.

This clone was observed a handful of times. The chain employs TRBV27 and TRBJ2-3; D uncertain. Germline CDR1 and CDR2: MNHEY and SMNVEV (reference sequence). V lost 3 bases and J lost 0, with 7 bases in between. The CDR3 consists of 14 residues. The CDR3 nucleotides are TGTGCCAGCAGTTTGGCGACTAGCACAGATACGCAGTATTTT. Translating gives CASSLATSTDTQYF.

CDR3 bases: TGCGCCAGCAGCCAAGATGGACAGGCGGGGCAGTATTTT. Its translation: CASSQDGQAGQYF. The rearrangement joins TRBV4-1 to TRBJ2-3; 7 bases agree with TRBD1. The CDR3 has 13 residues. Per the germline V gene, CDR1 is MGHRA and CDR2 is YSYEKL. The V gene end was trimmed by 0 bases and the J gene end by 11 bases; junction bases not matched to a gene: 5.

The chain couples TRBV2 to TRBJ1-2; the D gene is possibly TRBD1 (5 bases). Germline assignment: CDR1 SNHLY and CDR2 FYNNEI. This CDR3 comprises 14 residues. The V and J ends lost 6 bases and 5 bases respectively, with 16 bases between them. The CDR3 DNA reads as TGTGCCAGCAGACAGGTGCCGCACTTGTATGGCTACACCTTC. Translating gives CASRQVPHLYGYTF.

The chain links TRBV5-1 to TRBJ2-3; 9 nucleotides agree with TRBD2. The CDR3 extends over 15 amino acids. V lost 4 bases, J lost 6 bases, and 9 bases stayed unmatched. Germline V CDR1 and CDR2: SGHRS, YFSETQ. DNA of the CDR3: TGCGCCAGCAGCACGGCTAGCGGGGCATCCGATACGCAGTATTTT. This gives the protein CASSTASGASDTQYF.

This clone occurred a few times. The V gene is TRBV23-1, the J gene TRBJ2-3, with D possibly matching TRBD2 (6 bases). TRBV23-1 is reported as an ORF; its role is uncertain. This CDR3 contains 16 residues. Trimming took off 0 bases at V and 6 bases at J, with 16 bases between the two ends. DNA for the CDR3: TGCGCCAGCAGTCAATCGGGCAGGGAGGTGGGGGATACGCAGTATTTT. Translating gives CASSQSGREVGDTQYF.

This clone showed up just a few times. CDR3 protein: CASSLARANTGELFF. The CDR3 DNA follows: TGCGCCAGCAGCTTGGCACGGGCGAACACCGGGGAGCTGTTTTTT. This rearrangement joins TRBV5-1 to TRBJ2-2, with D unresolved. V was pared by 0 bases and J by 0 bases, with 6 bases between. Germline values: CDR1 SGHRS, CDR2 YFSETQ. This CDR3 has 15 amino acids.

With respect to this clone: Different DNA sequences within this sample yield the same CDR3. The V gene is TRBV5-1, the J gene TRBJ2-1; 7 nucleotides align to TRBD2. The CDR3 has 15 residues. V shed 0 bases and J 2 bases; nucleotides not matched to a gene: 2. CDR1 and CDR2 from the germline V gene are SGHRS and YFSETQ. DNA of the CDR3: TGCGCCAGCAGCTTGGGTCTAGCGGCCTACAATGAGCAGTTCTTC. It yields the protein CASSLGLAAYNEQFF.

This clone appeared a few times. The chain recombines TRBV9 with TRBJ2-7; weak D call: TRBD1 (7 bases). This CDR3 spans 16 amino acids. Looked up from germline, CDR1 is SGDLS and CDR2 is YYNGEE. V lost 0 bases and J 1 base, leaving 14 bases between the germline ends. The CDR3 DNA reads as TGTGCCAGCAGCGTAGAGGCAGGGGGGTTTTCCTACGAGCAGTACTTC. Its translation: CASSVEAGGFSYEQYF.

The chain couples TRBV9 to TRBJ2-1, with TRBD2 matching over 10 bases. This CDR3 is built from 17 residues. Trimming cost V 3 bases and J 7 bases; bases outside gene matches: 13. The germline CDR1 and CDR2 sequences are SGDLS and YYNGEE. CDR3 DNA sequence: TGTGCCAGCAGCGATCGAAGCGGGGGGGCCTTGGTAAATGAGCAGTTCTTC. Translation: CASSDRSGGALVNEQFF.

This clone appeared a few times. The chain joins TRBV7-9 to TRBJ2-5; 8 positions agree with TRBD2. V lost 2 bases and J lost 1; bases outside the gene matches: 6. Germline assignment: CDR1 SEHNR and CDR2 FQNEAQ (reference sequence). There are 16 residues in the CDR3. The CDR3 reads CASSLWRGALQETQYF. CDR3 nucleotide sequence: TGTGCCAGCAGCTTATGGCGGGGGGCCCTCCAAGAGACCCAGTACTTC.